Listed here are 31 T cell receptor beta chains from one sample, sequenced in a study of identical twins. TCRdb reprocessed the 5' RACE reads with MiXCR, giving one entry per CDR3 protein. This sample has 1,800,000 or so distinct CDR3 sequences, with around a third found just once. The sequenced material came from cord blood. Every receptor here comes from a newborn girl in good health.

The chain carries TRBV20-1 and TRBJ2-7; D call uncertain. The V and J ends lost 1 base and 3 bases respectively, with 7 bases between them. The CDR3 is 12 amino acids. From germline, CDR1 is DFQATT and CDR2 SNEGSKA (reference sequence). DNA for the CDR3: TGCAGTGCTAGAGGGGGTATCTACGAGCAGTACTTC. Residues: CSARGGIYEQYF.

Only a few counts were recorded for this clonotype. The chain couples TRBV20-1 to TRBJ2-2; perhaps TRBD1 as D (5 bases). Germline CDR1 and CDR2: DFQATT and SNEGSKA (reference sequence). This CDR3 region has 12 residues. V lost 2 bases to trimming and J lost 4 bases, with 5 bases between them. CDR3: CSARQGTGELFF. The CDR3 bases are TGCAGTGCTAGACAGGGCACCGGGGAGCTGTTTTTT.

The J gene is TRBJ2-5, the V gene TRBV20-1, with D perhaps TRBD1 (5 bases). The V gene lost 5 bases and the J gene lost 1 base, with 11 bases spanning the gap. The CDR3 is 13 residues long. In germline, CDR1 is DFQATT, CDR2 SNEGSKA (reference sequence). Written as DNA, the CDR3 is TGCAGTGCTTTGGACAATCTCCAAGAGACCCAGTACTTC. It encodes CSALDNLQETQYF.

This clonotype occurred a few times. The rearrangement uses TRBV20-1 and TRBJ1-6; D ambiguous. Germline loops: CDR1 DFQATT, CDR2 SNEGSKA (reference sequence). The CDR3 totals 15 residues. V lost 0 bases to trimming and J lost 4 bases, with 10 bases between them. CDR3: CSARDRSLYNSPLHF. CDR3 in DNA: TGCAGTGCTAGAGATCGTAGCCTTTATAATTCACCCCTCCACTTT.

This clonotype was detected a few times. This chain joins TRBV19 and TRBJ2-7, with TRBD2 identical over 13 bases. After removal of 4 bases from V and 2 bases from J, the junction contained 8 bases not matched to a gene. This CDR3 has 17 residues. CDR1 and CDR2 (germline): LNHDA, SQIVND (reference sequence). In DNA, the CDR3 is TGTGCCAGTAGTACCCTCCAACTAGCGGGAGGGCCCTACGAGCAGTACTTC. Encoded protein: CASSTLQLAGGPYEQYF.

The chain joins TRBV27 to TRBJ1-6; possible D gene TRBD1, 6 bases. The CDR3 extends over 15 amino acids. V was shortened by 6 bases and J by 6 bases, with 15 bases between the two germline ends. Germline V CDR1 and CDR2: MNHEY, SMNVEV (reference sequence). The CDR3 sequence is CASRDRIRRNSPLHF. Written as DNA, the CDR3 is TGTGCCAGCAGGGACAGAATTAGACGTAATTCACCCCTCCACTTT.

This clonotype came up a few times. This chain links TRBV10-2 with TRBJ2-3, with a possible D match to TRBD2 (5 bases). The germline gives CDR1 WSHSY, CDR2 SAAADI. Trimming took 0 bases from V and 4 from J, leaving 11 bases between them. The CDR3 consists of 15 residues. The chain's CDR3 is CASSESEEDPDTQYF. The CDR3 DNA follows: TGCGCCAGCAGTGAGTCAGAGGAGGACCCAGATACGCAGTATTTT.

The V and J genes are TRBV13 and TRBJ2-5, with 7 bases lining up with TRBD2. The ends lost 4 bases at V and 13 bases at J; junction bases unmatched: 9. This CDR3 is 12 amino acids long. Germline V gene lookup returns CDR1 PRHDT and CDR2 FYEKMQ (reference sequence). CDR3 sequence: CASSSSAGPLYF. CDR3 DNA sequence: TGTGCCAGCAGCTCTTCAGCGGGGCCCCTGTACTTC. Based on the CDR3 plus reference TRBV13 and TRBJ2-5, the full variable domain is AAGVIQSPRHLIKEKRETATLKCYPIPRHDTVYWYQQGPGQDPQFLISFYEKMQSDKGSIPDRFSAQQFSDYHSELNMSSLELGDSALYFCASSSSAGPLYFGPGTRLLVL.

The chain is built from TRBV20-1 and TRBJ1-3, with 9 bases lining up with TRBD1. Per germline, CDR1 DFQATT and CDR2 SNEGSKA (reference sequence). CDR3 length: 14 residues. V shed 5 bases, J shed 1 base, and the junction held 3 bases outside the gene matches. The CDR3 sequence is CSASGTGSGNTIYF. CDR3 bases: TGCAGTGCTTCCGGGACAGGGTCTGGAAACACCATATATTTT.

This clonotype was recorded a few times. This rearrangement joins TRBV24-1 to TRBJ1-2, with a tentative D call TRBD1 (5 bases). Germline CDR1 and CDR2: KGHDR and SFDVKD. With 5 bases removed from V and 0 bases from J, the gap between germline ends came to 12 bases. The CDR3 runs 15 residues. CDR3: CATSAPGPANYGYTF. The DNA for the CDR3 is TGTGCCACCAGTGCCCCGGGACCAGCTAACTATGGCTACACCTTC.

The DNA of the CDR3 is TGTGCCATCAGTGGACAGGGAAGTGCCGGGGAGCTGTTTTTT. Encoded protein: CAISGQGSAGELFF. The gene calls are TRBV10-3 and TRBJ2-2; 7 nucleotides agree with TRBD1. The CDR3 length is 14 residues. The J segment lost 6 bases and the V segment lost 4 bases, leaving 5 bases of the junction unmatched. CDR1 is ENHRY and CDR2 is SYGVKD in the germline V gene.

This clonotype came up many times. V usage is TRBV3-1 and J usage is TRBJ2-4, with D perhaps matching TRBD2 (5 bases). CDR1 LGHDT and CDR2 YNNKEL come from the germline V gene (reference sequence). Deletions cut 3 bases from V and 7 bases from J, with 13 bases between. This CDR3 spans 14 amino acids. This CDR3 is CASSHSDSRNIQYF. As DNA, the CDR3 is TGTGCCAGCAGCCATAGCGACTCACGGAACATTCAGTACTTC. Filled out from reference TRBV3-1 and TRBJ2-4, the complete variable domain reads DTAVSQTPKYLVTQMGNDKSIKCEQNLGHDTMYWYKQDSKKFLKIMFSYNNKELIINETVPNRFSPKSPDKAHLNLHINSLELGDSAVYFCASSHSDSRNIQYFGAGTRLSVL.

Regarding this clonotype: A much larger clone differs by one base, so this may be a read error. The rearrangement links TRBV7-6 to TRBJ2-7, with D tentatively TRBD2 (6 bases). V was cut by 2 bases and J by 7 bases, with 21 bases left in between. Germline-derived CDR1 and CDR2 are SGHVS and FNYEAQ. The CDR3 runs 16 residues. CDR3 residues: CASSLTGVSSYNEQYF. DNA for the CDR3: TGTGCCAGCAGCTTAACGGGGGTTAGCTCCTACAATGAGCAGTACTTC.

In the case of this clonotype: The germline gene is not matched at one end of the junction; a read error may be the cause. This CDR3 reads CASSINHYNEQFF. Written as DNA, the CDR3 is TGCGCCAGTAGTATAAACCACTACAATGAGCAGTTCTTC. The V gene is TRBV19, the J gene TRBJ2-1, with no clear D. CDR3 size: 13 residues. Germline lookup yields CDR1 LNHDA and CDR2 SQIVND (reference sequence). Based on the CDR3 plus reference TRBV19 and TRBJ2-1, the full variable domain is DGGITQSPKYLFRKEGQNVTLSCEQNLNHDAMYWYRQDPGQGLRLIYYSQIVNDFQKGDIAEGYSVSREKKESFPLTVTSAQKNPTAFYLCASSINHYNEQFFGPGTRLTVL.

The V call is TRBV20-1, the J call TRBJ2-1, with D perhaps matching TRBD2 (7 bases). CDR3 length: 15 amino acids. CDR1 and CDR2 (germline): DFQATT, SNEGSKA (reference sequence). V shed 3 bases and J shed 8 bases, with 20 bases lying between them. This CDR3 is CSARPGGLSLDEQFF. DNA for the CDR3: TGCAGTGCTAGGCCCGGGGGGCTGTCCCTGGATGAGCAGTTCTTC.

This clonotype was seen only a few times. V is TRBV7-9 and J is TRBJ2-1; D gene uncertain. Trimming stripped 8 bases from V and 1 base from J, with 15 bases between. This CDR3 spans 15 amino acids. The germline CDR1 and CDR2 sequences are SEHNR and FQNEAQ (reference sequence). CDR3 sequence reads: CASLITGRSYNEQFF. CDR3 in DNA: TGTGCCAGCCTAATAACCGGAAGATCCTACAATGAGCAGTTCTTC. The variable domain in full, completed from reference TRBV7-9 and TRBJ2-1, reads DTGVSQNPRHKITKRGQNVTFRCDPISEHNRLYWYRQTLGQGPEFLTYFQNEAQLEKSRLLSDRFSAERPKGSFSTLEIQRTEQGDSAMYLCASLITGRSYNEQFFGPGTRLTVL.

The chain has TRBV7-2 and TRBJ2-3; D not certain. This CDR3 has 13 amino acids. Trimming took off 3 bases at V and 2 bases at J, with 6 bases between the two ends. Looked up from germline, CDR1 is SGHTA and CDR2 is FQGNSA. This CDR3 reads CASSFDFTDTQYF. The CDR3, as DNA: TGTGCCAGCAGCTTCGACTTCACAGATACGCAGTATTTT.

This chain uses TRBV27 with TRBJ1-1; TRBD1 agrees at 7 bases. Germline V gives CDR1 MNHEY, CDR2 SMNVEV (reference sequence). V shed 7 bases, J shed 5 bases, and the junction held 13 bases outside the gene matches. The CDR3 is made up of 15 amino acids. The CDR3: CASTSTGFVYTEAFF. DNA for the CDR3: TGTGCCAGCACCTCGACAGGGTTCGTGTATACTGAAGCTTTCTTT.

This clonotype has ten or more counts. J is TRBJ2-3 and V is TRBV20-1, with 8 bases identical to TRBD2. Per the germline V gene, CDR1 is DFQATT and CDR2 is SNEGSKA (reference sequence). This CDR3 is built from 14 residues. V was pared by 1 base and J by 3 bases, with 3 bases of the junction left unmatched. For the CDR3, the DNA is TGCAGTGCTAGAGTAGCGGGAAATACAGATACGCAGTATTTT. This codes for CSARVAGNTDTQYF.

This clonotype was seen more than once but under ten times. The chain is built from TRBV5-5 and TRBJ2-1; weak D call: TRBD2 (5 bases). Trimming cost V 0 bases and J 6 bases, with 10 bases left between them. Germline-derived CDR1 and CDR2 are SGHKS and YYEKEE (reference sequence). The CDR3 is 14 amino acids. This CDR3 reads CASSLAIRGNEQFF. The CDR3 bases are TGTGCCAGCAGCTTGGCCATACGGGGCAATGAGCAGTTCTTC.

The V call is TRBV12-5, the J call TRBJ2-1; TRBD2 matches 9 bases. The V gene end was trimmed by 2 bases and the J gene end by 3 bases; junction bases not matched to a gene: 11. The CDR3 is 18 residues long. Germline V gene data show CDR1 as LGHNT and CDR2 as FRNRAP. The CDR3 DNA reads as TGTGCTAGTGGTTTGCGGGGGCTAGCGGGGAAGGGCTACAATGAGCAGTTCTTC. It codes for CASGLRGLAGKGYNEQFF.

This chain uses TRBV11-2 with TRBJ2-1, with 13 nucleotides matching TRBD2. This CDR3 is built from 18 residues. CDR1 is SGHAT and CDR2 is FQNNGV in the germline V gene. Trimming removed 0 bases from V and 4 bases from J; junction bases left unmatched: 6. CDR3 amino acids: CASSLERGLAGLYNEQFF. CDR3 in DNA: TGTGCCAGCAGCTTAGAGCGGGGACTAGCGGGGTTATACAATGAGCAGTTCTTC.

The chain links TRBV11-2 to TRBJ2-4, with TRBD2 matching over 7 bases. CDR1 and CDR2 (germline): SGHAT, FQNNGV. V was clipped by 1 base and J by 6 bases; unmatched bases: 9. CDR3 length: 16 residues. CDR3 nucleotide sequence: TGTGCCAGCAGCTTAGCGCTTGGGAGGGCCGGAAACATTCAGTACTTC. Its translation: CASSLALGRAGNIQYF.

The V call is TRBV24-1, the J call TRBJ2-3; 8 positions match TRBD1. Trimming took 4 bases from V and 5 from J; bases not matched to a gene: 4. The CDR3 covers 14 residues. Germline V gene data show CDR1 as KGHDR and CDR2 as SFDVKD. In DNA, the CDR3 is TGTGCCACCAGTGACAGGGGGCAGAAAGATACGCAGTATTTT. It is translated as CATSDRGQKDTQYF.

This rearrangement joins TRBV2 to TRBJ2-4; TRBD2 matches at 10 bases. The CDR3 consists of 15 residues. After removal of 2 bases from V and 8 bases from J, the junction contained 6 bases not matched to a gene. Looked up from germline, CDR1 is SNHLY and CDR2 is FYNNEI. The CDR3 DNA follows: TGTGCCAGCAGTGAAATGTCTAGCGGGAGTTACATTCAGTACTTC. Its protein product is CASSEMSSGSYIQYF.

The rearrangement uses TRBV3-1 and TRBJ2-7; weak D call: TRBD2 (6 bases). The J call may be faulty, since TRBJ2-5 better matches the DNA end. CDR1 is LGHDT and CDR2 is YNNKEL in the germline V gene (reference sequence). The CDR3 has 14 residues. The CDR3 sequence: CASSQDPGGETQYF. CDR3 coding DNA: TGTGCCAGCAGCCAAGATCCCGGGGGTGAGACCCAGTACTTC.

This clonotype occurred a few times. The chain couples TRBV4-1 to TRBJ1-2, with unresolved D. The length of the CDR3 is 16 residues. Germline-derived CDR1 and CDR2 are MGHRA and YSYEKL. Trimming shortened V by 2 bases and J by 2 bases, and 15 bases separated the two germline ends. The CDR3 region has the DNA TGCGCCAGCAGCCAACCGGCTGGACGGACCAACTATGGCTACACCTTC. It translates to CASSQPAGRTNYGYTF.

This clonotype has more than one count but fewer than ten. CDR3 in DNA: TGTGCCAGCAGTGAGACTAGCGGGAGCGAGCAGTACTTC. It specifies CASSETSGSEQYF. V usage is TRBV25-1 and J usage is TRBJ2-7; 12 bases are shared with TRBD2. The length of the CDR3 is 13 residues. The J segment lost 6 bases and the V segment lost 3 bases, leaving 0 bases of the junction unmatched. CDR1 is MGHDK and CDR2 is SYGVNS in the germline V gene.

DNA for the CDR3: TGCAGTGCTAGGCAGTGGGGATACGTGGCCAACGTCCTGACTTTC. This sequence encodes CSARQWGYVANVLTF. The rearrangement uses TRBV20-1 and TRBJ2-6, with unresolved D. Germline lookup yields CDR1 DFQATT and CDR2 SNEGSKA (reference sequence). The CDR3 contains 15 residues. Trimming cost V 3 bases and J 6 bases, with 15 bases left between them.

V and J are TRBV2 and TRBJ2-1; TRBD2 aligns across 8 bases. This CDR3 comprises 14 residues. From germline, CDR1 is SNHLY and CDR2 FYNNEI. The ends lost 3 bases at V and 7 bases at J; junction bases unmatched: 5. This CDR3 reads CASSEPREGNEQFF. CDR3 nucleotide sequence: TGTGCCAGCAGTGAGCCCCGGGAGGGGAATGAGCAGTTCTTC.

This clonotype turned up a few times. This chain connects TRBV7-2 to TRBJ2-7, with 11 positions matching TRBD2. This CDR3 has 14 residues. V trimming: 1 base; J trimming: 5 bases; junction bases outside the gene matches: 1. Per germline, CDR1 SGHTA and CDR2 FQGNSA. The CDR3 loop reads CASSLGLAGHEQYF. The DNA for the CDR3 is TGTGCCAGCAGCTTAGGACTAGCGGGGCACGAGCAGTACTTC.